The rows below give T cell receptor beta chains drawn from one sample of a study of T cells in Graves' hyperthyroidism and ophthalmopathy. TCRdb recomputed calls from the multiplex PCR reads with MiXCR, one row per CDR3 protein. The sample records 400,000 to 450,000 distinct CDR3 sequences, roughly 14% being singletons. Sequencing input: blood. The receptor source for this set is a man aged 18 to 29 with Graves' ophthalmopathy. Both conserved end residues are part of each CDR3. D genes are given only for firm matches. Expanded clones are given a class, and other clones once, few, many or no size at all.

V gene	D gene	J gene	clone size	CDR3 protein	CDR3 DNA
TRBV6-1	-	TRBJ2-1	-	CASYSTPRREQFF	TGTGCCAGCTACAGTACCCCTCGACGGGAGCAGTTCTTC
TRBV6-4	-	TRBJ2-2	few	CASSDSQPGELFF	TGTGCCAGCAGTGACTCCCAGCCCGGGGAGCTGTTTTTT
TRBV27	-	TRBJ1-1	many	CASSLSRGWMGTEAFF	TGTGCCAGCAGTTTATCCCGGGGGTGGATGGGGACTGAAGCTTTCTTT
TRBV20-1	-	TRBJ2-6	few	CSADARTNSGANVLTF	TGCAGTGCTGACGCCCGGACGAACTCTGGGGCCAACGTCCTGACTTTC
TRBV3-1	TRBD2	TRBJ2-1	many	CASSQSGSANNEQFF	TGTGCCAGCAGCCAAAGCGGGAGTGCGAACAATGAGCAGTTCTTC
TRBV7-6	TRBD1	TRBJ2-7	few	CAGSLGTGGPYEQYF	TGTGCCGGCAGCTTAGGGACAGGGGGCCCCTACGAGCAGTACTTC
TRBV7-2	-	TRBJ2-7	many	CASSFPHTGGDSQQYF	TGTGCCAGCAGCTTCCCACACACAGGAGGGGACTCTCAGCAGTACTTC
TRBV9	TRBD2	TRBJ2-1	-	CASSVGLAGSSYNEQFF	TGTGCCAGCAGCGTAGGACTAGCGGGAAGCTCCTACAATGAGCAGTTCTTC
TRBV12-3/TRBV12-4	-	TRBJ1-5	many	CARQCRNQPQHF	TGTGCCAGGCAGTGCAGGAATCAGCCCCAGCATTTT
TRBV20-1	TRBD2	TRBJ2-1	many	CSATGTQGLALDEQFF	TGCAGTGCTACGGGCACACAGGGACTAGCTTTGGATGAGCAGTTCTTC
TRBV5-1	TRBD2	TRBJ2-1	-	CASRGRLAEDNEQFF	TGCGCCAGCAGGGGGCGACTAGCGGAAGACAATGAGCAGTTCTTC